The rows below give T cell receptor beta chains drawn from one sample of a study of T cells in Graves' hyperthyroidism and ophthalmopathy. Via MiXCR, TCRdb re-called the multiplex PCR reads, giving one row per CDR3 protein. The sample has about 110,000 distinct CDR3 sequences, about 17% seen once. Sample: blood. These receptors were collected from a woman between 45 and 65 years old with Graves' hyperthyroidism. CDR3s include the opening cysteine and the closing phenylalanine or tryptophan. A D gene is named only where the DNA matches it firmly. Size is omitted from some rows. Given values are once, few, many or a class for expanded clones.

J	size	V	D	DNA	CDR3
TRBJ2-2	many	TRBV5-1	TRBD1	TGCGCCAGCAGACAGGGACAGGGGGACACCGGGGAGCTGTTTTTT	CASRQGQGDTGELFF
TRBJ2-3	many	TRBV12-3/TRBV12-4	TRBD2	TGTGCCAGCAGGCGGGGGGTTACGCAGTATTTT	CASRRGVTQYF
TRBJ2-2	few	TRBV9	NA	TGTGCCAGCAGCGTAGGGGTAGGGGTTCTGGGGGAGCTGTTTTTT	CASSVGVGVLGELFF
TRBJ2-5	few	TRBV19	NA	TGTGCCAGTAGCGACCGGGGGGCGCGAGAGACCCAGTACTTC	CASSDRGARETQYF
TRBJ1-4	NA	TRBV2	TRBD1	TGTGCCAGCAGCGAACGATTCCCAGGGACAGTCGGTTCCCGAAAACTGTTTTTT	CASSERFPGTVGSRKLFF
TRBJ1-6	many	TRBV2	NA	TGTGCCAGCAGTGAAAGGGGGTCAGTGAATTCACCCCTCCACTTT	CASSERGSVNSPLHF
TRBJ2-2	many	TRBV2	TRBD1	TGTGCCAGCAGTCGGGGACAGCGCAACACCGGGGAGCTGTTTTTT	CASSRGQRNTGELFF
TRBJ2-1	NA	TRBV7-9	NA	TGTGCCAGCAGCGGATGGTCCTCCAATGAGCAGTTCTTC	CASSGWSSNEQFF
TRBJ1-5	many	TRBV28	TRBD1	TGTGCCAGCAGTTTCGGCGGCAGGGGGCGTCCCCAGCATTTT	CASSFGGRGRPQHF
TRBJ2-7	NA	TRBV5-1	TRBD2	TGCGCCAGCAGCTCCGGACTAGCGGGGGTGGCCTACGAGCAGTACTTC	CASSSGLAGVAYEQYF
TRBJ1-2	NA	TRBV11-1	NA	TGTGCCAGCAGCGGGCGAGACTATGGCTACACCTTC	CASSGRDYGYTF
TRBJ1-1	many	TRBV29-1	TRBD1	TGCTCCGGCACAGGGGGTGGCACTGAAGCTTTCTTT	CSGTGGGTEAFF
TRBJ2-3	NA	TRBV20-1	NA	TGCAGTGCTCCCGAAACAGGCTTTTACACAGATACGCAGTATTTT	CSAPETGFYTDTQYF
TRBJ2-2	NA	TRBV3-1	NA	TGTGCCAGCAGCCAAGAGATATGGGCCGCGAACACCGGGGAGCTGTTTTTT	CASSQEIWAANTGELFF
TRBJ2-1	NA	TRBV11-2	TRBD2	TGTGCCAGCAGCTTCTATAGCGGGAGGGCTCGCAATGAGCAGTTCTTC	CASSFYSGRARNEQFF
TRBJ2-1	NA	TRBV20-1	NA	TGCAGTGCTAGGAAGCTAGCGCACGAGCAGTTCTTC	CSARKLAHEQFF
TRBJ2-1	many	TRBV30	TRBD1	TGTGCCTGGAGTGGGGACAGCCCCTACAATGAGCAGTTCTTC	CAWSGDSPYNEQFF
TRBJ2-5	many	TRBV20-1	NA	TGCAGTGCTAGAAGGGGTGAGACCCAGTACTTC	CSARRGETQYF
TRBJ1-2	many	TRBV16	TRBD1	TGTGCCAGCAGCCAAGCTATCAGGGGGTACTATGGCTACACCTTC	CASSQAIRGYYGYTF
TRBJ2-7	many	TRBV28	NA	TGTGCCAGCCGCATTGGTACCGCGAGCTCCTACGAGCAGTACTTC	CASRIGTASSYEQYF
TRBJ1-1	NA	TRBV7-9	NA	TGTGCCAGCAGCTTAGGGGGGTGGACTGAAGCTTTCTTT	CASSLGGWTEAFF
TRBJ1-5	many	TRBV19	NA	TGTGCCAGTAGTATAGGGGATTATAGCAATCAGCCCCAGCATTTT	CASSIGDYSNQPQHF
TRBJ2-7	NA	TRBV20-1	NA	TGCAGTGCTACGCTTACCGGGACACCGACCTACGAGCAGTACTTC	CSATLTGTPTYEQYF
TRBJ1-2	NA	TRBV12-3/TRBV12-4	NA	TGTGCCAGCAGGACCGGGATAAACTATGGCTACACCTTC	CASRTGINYGYTF
TRBJ1-1	NA	TRBV11-2	NA	TGTGCCAGCAGCTTAGGTGAGGGGGTCATGAGCACTGAAGCTTTCTTT	CASSLGEGVMSTEAFF
TRBJ2-2	NA	TRBV7-6	NA	TGTGCCAGCAGCTTAGAGGGGGGACTGACCAACACCGGGGAGCTGTTTTTT	CASSLEGGLTNTGELFF
TRBJ2-1	many	TRBV28	TRBD1	TGTGCCAGCAGTTTCGACAGGGGGCCCTACAATGAGCAGTTCTTC	CASSFDRGPYNEQFF
TRBJ2-5	NA	TRBV7-8	TRBD2	TGTGCCAGCAGCCGGGGACTAGCGGGAGAAGAGACCCAGTACTTC	CASSRGLAGEETQYF
TRBJ2-1	NA	TRBV6-1	NA	TGTGCCAGCAGTGGAACAGGGAACGACTACAATGAGCAGTTCTTC	CASSGTGNDYNEQFF
TRBJ2-5	NA	TRBV6-2/TRBV6-3	NA	TGTGCCAGCAAAAACAACAGAGAGACCCAGTACTTC	CASKNNRETQYF
TRBJ2-2	NA	TRBV6-2/TRBV6-3	TRBD2	TGTGCCAGCAGTCAACTAGCGGGAGTTGGCGGGGAGCTGTTTTTT	CASSQLAGVGGELFF
TRBJ2-1	many	TRBV28	NA	TGTGCCAGCAGCTATGCCTTTGAGCAGTTCTTC	CASSYAFEQFF
TRBJ2-1	many	TRBV6-1	NA	TGTGCCAGCATGGAACTAGTTTACAATGAGCAGTTCTTC	CASMELVYNEQFF
TRBJ2-2	many	TRBV19	NA	TGTGCCAGTAGCCACGCCAGATTCAACGGGGAGCTGTTTTTT	CASSHARFNGELFF
TRBJ2-6	many	TRBV19	NA	TGTGCCAGTAGTAAGAGTGGGGCCAACGTCCTGACTTTC	CASSKSGANVLTF
TRBJ1-5	medium-sized	TRBV20-1	NA	TGCAGTGCTAGCCAGGGCCCAAGCAATCAGCCCCAGCATTTT	CSASQGPSNQPQHF